The T cell receptor beta chain under discussion was sequenced for a study of CD8+ T cells in alopecia areata. Study-wide points: Scalp data also include sequences from resident alphabeta T cells of normal skin.

From germline, CDR1 is SQVTM and CDR2 ANQGSEA. CDR3 length equals 11 residues. Trimming removed 5 bases from V and 3 bases from J, with 7 bases in between. Those with alopecia areata gave lesional scalp punch biopsies and peripheral blood. RNA, once extracted, was reverse transcribed into cDNA for use as the sequencing template. TCRdb's table, derived via immunoSEQ multiplex PCR, lists solely in-frame clones and lacks some. The sample includes about 120,000 clones, about two fifths of them seen just once. In this sample, this clone turned up a few times. The antigen is undetermined. The rearrangement joins TRBV29-1 to TRBJ2-5, with D unresolved. The origin of this receptor is a human donor with alopecia areata. The sequencing input was CD4+ T cells sorted from blood. The CDR3 coding sequence is TGCAGCGTTCTGGGCGAAGAGACCCAGTACTTC. It specifies CSVLGEETQYF.